Here is one T cell receptor (beta chain) with its context. Its cognate antigen is unknown. The assay was immunoSEQ multiplex PCR, and TCRdb's table has in-frame clones only and misses some. The data contain roughly 45,000 clones, around 78% of them seen just once; the ten biggest clones take up 11%. Germline lookup yields CDR1 MNHEY and CDR2 SVGAGI. V lost 1 base, J lost 2 bases, and 5 bases stayed unmatched. This CDR3 has 16 amino acids. This sample stems from a study of vaccination effects on CD4 cells after COVID-19. Antigen-specific CD4+ T cells were expanded (with viral peptide pools) by the ViraFEST assay ahead of sequencing. Scientists isolated CD4+ T cells after a roughly nine-day culture period ended. In the vaccine recipients, nucleocapsid antibodies were negative and there was no prior SARS-CoV-2 infection. The study's findings and limits: Late in the post-vaccination period, infection-induced and vaccine-induced clones underwent marked clonal contraction.

The receptor comes from a human donor who received a COVID-19 vaccine. The chain recombines TRBV6-5 with TRBJ1-1; TRBD1 matches at 9 bases. The sample was CD4+ T cells from PBMCs cultured with SARS-CoV-2 spike peptides, taken before COVID-19 vaccination. The CDR3 reads CASSYLPGQGNTEAFF. The CDR3 bases are TGTGCCAGCAGTTACTTACCGGGACAGGGAAACACTGAAGCTTTCTTT.